The clone carrying this TCR beta chain was observed many times. These data are taken from a study of T cells in Graves' hyperthyroidism and ophthalmopathy. From RNA transcripts, TCR beta CDR3 regions were amplified. The HTBI set primed first-round TCR CDR3 RT-PCR. TCRdb called the multiplex PCR reads again in MiXCR, with one record for every CDR3 protein. Of about 420,000 distinct CDR3 sequences listed, roughly an eighth were seen once; the top ten hold around 5.3%. This CDR3 has 16 amino acids. Germline V lookup: CDR1 SGHAT, CDR2 FQDESV (reference sequence). V lost 1 base to trimming and J lost 6 bases, with 16 bases between them.

The chain uses TRBV11-1 and TRBJ2-1; tentatively, D is TRBD2 (6 bases). Sequenced: blood. This receptor was taken from a woman between 18 and 29 years old with Graves' hyperthyroidism. The CDR3: CASSLDGGLGSNEQFF. The DNA of the CDR3 is TGTGCCAGCAGCTTAGACGGAGGGTTGGGATCCAATGAGCAGTTCTTC.